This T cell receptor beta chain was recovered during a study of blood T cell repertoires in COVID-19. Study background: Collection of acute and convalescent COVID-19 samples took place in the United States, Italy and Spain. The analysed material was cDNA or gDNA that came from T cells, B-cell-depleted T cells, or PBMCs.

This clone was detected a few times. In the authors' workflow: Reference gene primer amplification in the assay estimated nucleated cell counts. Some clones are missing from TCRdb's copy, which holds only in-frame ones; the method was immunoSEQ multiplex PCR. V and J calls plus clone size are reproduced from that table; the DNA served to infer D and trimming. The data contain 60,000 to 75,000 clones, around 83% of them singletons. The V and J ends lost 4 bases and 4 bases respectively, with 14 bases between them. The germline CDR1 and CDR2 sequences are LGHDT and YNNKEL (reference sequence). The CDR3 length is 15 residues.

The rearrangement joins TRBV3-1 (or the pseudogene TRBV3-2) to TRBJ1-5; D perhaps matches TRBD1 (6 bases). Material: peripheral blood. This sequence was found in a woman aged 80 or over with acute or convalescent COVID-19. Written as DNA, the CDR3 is TGTGCCAGCAGCCCTCATTACAGGGTAAATCAGCCCCAGCATTTT. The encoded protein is CASSPHYRVNQPQHF.